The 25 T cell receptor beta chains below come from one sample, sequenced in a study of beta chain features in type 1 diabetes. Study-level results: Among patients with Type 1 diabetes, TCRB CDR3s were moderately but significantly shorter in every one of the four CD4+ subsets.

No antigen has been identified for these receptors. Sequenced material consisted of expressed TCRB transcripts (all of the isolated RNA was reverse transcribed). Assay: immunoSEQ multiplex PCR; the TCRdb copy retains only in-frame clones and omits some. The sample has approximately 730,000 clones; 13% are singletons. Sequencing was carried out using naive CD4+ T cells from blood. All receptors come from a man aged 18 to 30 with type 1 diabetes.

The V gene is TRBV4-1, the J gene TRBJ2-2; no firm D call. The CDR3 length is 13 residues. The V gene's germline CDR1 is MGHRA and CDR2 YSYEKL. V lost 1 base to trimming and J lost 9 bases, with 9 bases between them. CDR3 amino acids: CASSQAPIRELFF. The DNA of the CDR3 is TGCGCCAGCAGCCAAGCCCCTATCCGGGAGCTGTTTTTT.

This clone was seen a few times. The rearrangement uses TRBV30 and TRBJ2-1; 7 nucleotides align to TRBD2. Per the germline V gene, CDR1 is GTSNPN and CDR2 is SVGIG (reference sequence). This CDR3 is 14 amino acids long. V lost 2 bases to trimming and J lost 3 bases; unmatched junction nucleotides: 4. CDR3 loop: CAWSSGTIYNEQFF. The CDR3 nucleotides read TGTGCCTGGAGTTCCGGGACTATCTACAATGAGCAGTTCTTC.

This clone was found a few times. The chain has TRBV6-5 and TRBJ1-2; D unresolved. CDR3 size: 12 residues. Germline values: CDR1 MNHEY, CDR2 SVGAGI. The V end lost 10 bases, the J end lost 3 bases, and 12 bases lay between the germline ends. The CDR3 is CAIQNPHYGYTF. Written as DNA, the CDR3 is TGTGCCATCCAGAATCCTCACTATGGCTACACCTTC.

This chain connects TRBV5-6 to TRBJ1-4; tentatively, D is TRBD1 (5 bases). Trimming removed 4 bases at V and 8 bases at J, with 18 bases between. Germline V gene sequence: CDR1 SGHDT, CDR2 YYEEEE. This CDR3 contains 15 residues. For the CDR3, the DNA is TGTGCCAGCAGCCTGCTGAACAGGTTCGACGAAAAACTGTTTTTT. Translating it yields CASSLLNRFDEKLFF.

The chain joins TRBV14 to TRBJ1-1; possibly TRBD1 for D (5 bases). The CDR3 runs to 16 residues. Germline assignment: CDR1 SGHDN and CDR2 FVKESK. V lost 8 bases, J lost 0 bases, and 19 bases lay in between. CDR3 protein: CASGAGSGWVNTEAFF. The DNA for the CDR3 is TGTGCCAGCGGGGCCGGTTCGGGGTGGGTGAACACTGAAGCTTTCTTT.

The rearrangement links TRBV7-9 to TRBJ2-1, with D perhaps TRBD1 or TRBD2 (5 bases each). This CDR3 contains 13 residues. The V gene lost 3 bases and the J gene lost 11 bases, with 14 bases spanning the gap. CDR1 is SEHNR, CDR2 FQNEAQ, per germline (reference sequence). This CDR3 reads CASSFLRDGQQFF. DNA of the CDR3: TGTGCCAGCAGCTTTCTCCGGGACGGCCAGCAGTTCTTC. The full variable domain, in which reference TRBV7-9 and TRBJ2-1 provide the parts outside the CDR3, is DTGVSQNPRHKITKRGQNVTFRCDPISEHNRLYWYRQTLGQGPEFLTYFQNEAQLEKSRLLSDRFSAERPKGSFSTLEIQRTEQGDSAMYLCASSFLRDGQQFFGPGTRLTVL.

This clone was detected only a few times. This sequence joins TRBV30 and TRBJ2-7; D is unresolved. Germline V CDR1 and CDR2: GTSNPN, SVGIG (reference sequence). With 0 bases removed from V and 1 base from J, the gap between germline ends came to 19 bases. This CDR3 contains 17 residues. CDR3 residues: CAWSVPSHGYESYEQYF. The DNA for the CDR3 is TGTGCCTGGAGTGTACCCTCACATGGGTACGAGTCCTACGAGCAGTACTTC.

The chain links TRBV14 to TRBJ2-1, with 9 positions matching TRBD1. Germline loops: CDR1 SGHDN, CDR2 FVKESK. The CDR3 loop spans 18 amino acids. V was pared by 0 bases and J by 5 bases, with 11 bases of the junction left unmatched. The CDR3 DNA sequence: TGTGCCAGCAGCCAAGATCCCCCTACAGGGGGCCTCAACAATGAGCAGTTCTTC. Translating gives CASSQDPPTGGLNNEQFF.

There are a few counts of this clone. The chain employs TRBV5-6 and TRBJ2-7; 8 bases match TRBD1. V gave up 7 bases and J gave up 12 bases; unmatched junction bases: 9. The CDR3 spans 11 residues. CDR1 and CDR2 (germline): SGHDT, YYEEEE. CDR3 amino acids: CASGFQGAMYF. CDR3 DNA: TGTGCCAGCGGTTTCCAGGGGGCGATGTACTTC.

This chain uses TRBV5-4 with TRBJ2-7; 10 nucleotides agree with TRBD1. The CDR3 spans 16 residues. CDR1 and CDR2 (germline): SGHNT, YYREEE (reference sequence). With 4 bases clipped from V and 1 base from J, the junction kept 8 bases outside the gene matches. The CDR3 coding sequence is TGTGCCAGCAGCAGAGGCTGGACAGGGGGTTCCTACGAGCAGTACTTC. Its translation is CASSRGWTGGSYEQYF.

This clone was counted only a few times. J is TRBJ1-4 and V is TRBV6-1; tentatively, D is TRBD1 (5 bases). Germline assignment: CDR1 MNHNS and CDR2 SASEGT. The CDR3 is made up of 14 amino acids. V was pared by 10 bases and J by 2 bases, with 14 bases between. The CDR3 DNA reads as TGTGCCATCCAGACCGGGGCTACTAATGAAAAACTGTTTTTT. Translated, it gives CAIQTGATNEKLFF.

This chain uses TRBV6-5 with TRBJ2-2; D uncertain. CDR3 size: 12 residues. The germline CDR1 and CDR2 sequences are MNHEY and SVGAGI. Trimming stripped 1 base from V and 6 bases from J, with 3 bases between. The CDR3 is CASSYFPGELFF. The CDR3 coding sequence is TGTGCCAGCAGTTACTTCCCCGGGGAGCTGTTTTTT.

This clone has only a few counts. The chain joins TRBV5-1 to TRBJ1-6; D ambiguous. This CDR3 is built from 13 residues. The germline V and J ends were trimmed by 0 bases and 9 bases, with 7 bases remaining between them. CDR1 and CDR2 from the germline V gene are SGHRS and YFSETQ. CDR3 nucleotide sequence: TGCGCCAGCAGCTTGGACAAATTTTCACCCCTCCACTTT. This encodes CASSLDKFSPLHF.

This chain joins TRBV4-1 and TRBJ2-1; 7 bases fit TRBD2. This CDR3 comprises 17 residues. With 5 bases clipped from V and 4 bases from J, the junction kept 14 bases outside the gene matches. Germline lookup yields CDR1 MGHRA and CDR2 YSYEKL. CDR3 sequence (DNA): TGCGCCAGCAGCTATCGCGATGGGGGGGTCCCGTACAATGAGCAGTTCTTC. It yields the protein CASSYRDGGVPYNEQFF.

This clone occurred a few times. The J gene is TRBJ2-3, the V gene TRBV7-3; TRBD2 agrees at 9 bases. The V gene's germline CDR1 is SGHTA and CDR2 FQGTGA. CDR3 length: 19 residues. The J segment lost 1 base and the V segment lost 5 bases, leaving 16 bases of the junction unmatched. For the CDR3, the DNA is TGTGCCAGCAGCAAATATGCCCCGGGACTAGCTTCGGGCACAGATACGCAGTATTTT. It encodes CASSKYAPGLASGTDTQYF.

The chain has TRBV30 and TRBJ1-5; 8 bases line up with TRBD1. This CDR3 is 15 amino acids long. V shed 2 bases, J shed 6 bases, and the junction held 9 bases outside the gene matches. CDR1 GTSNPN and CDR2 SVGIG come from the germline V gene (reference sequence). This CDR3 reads CAWSSQGAGSQPQHF. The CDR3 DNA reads TGTGCCTGGAGTTCCCAGGGGGCAGGAAGTCAGCCCCAGCATTTT.

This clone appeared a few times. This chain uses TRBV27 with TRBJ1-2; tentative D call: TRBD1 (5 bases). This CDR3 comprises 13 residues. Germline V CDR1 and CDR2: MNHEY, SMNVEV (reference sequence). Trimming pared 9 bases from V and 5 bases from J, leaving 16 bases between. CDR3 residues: CASGRAPGYGYTF. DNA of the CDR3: TGTGCCAGTGGCAGGGCCCCAGGGTATGGCTACACCTTC.

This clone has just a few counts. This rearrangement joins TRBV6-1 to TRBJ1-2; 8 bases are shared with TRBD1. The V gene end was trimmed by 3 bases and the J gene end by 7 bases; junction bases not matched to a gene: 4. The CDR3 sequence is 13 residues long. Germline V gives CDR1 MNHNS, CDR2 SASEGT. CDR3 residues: CASSEAGGRGYTF. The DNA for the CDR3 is TGTGCCAGCAGTGAGGCAGGGGGCCGTGGCTACACCTTC.

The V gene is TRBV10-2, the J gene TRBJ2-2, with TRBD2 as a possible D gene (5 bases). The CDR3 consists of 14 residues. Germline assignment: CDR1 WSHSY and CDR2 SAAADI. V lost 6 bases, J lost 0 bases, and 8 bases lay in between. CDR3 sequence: CASRTLANTGELFF. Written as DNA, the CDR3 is TGCGCCAGCAGGACACTAGCGAACACCGGGGAGCTGTTTTTT.

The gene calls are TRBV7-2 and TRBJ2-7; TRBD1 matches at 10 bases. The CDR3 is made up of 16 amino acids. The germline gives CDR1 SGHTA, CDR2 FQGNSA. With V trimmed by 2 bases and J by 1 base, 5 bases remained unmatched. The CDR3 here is CASSLSWDRGSYEQYF. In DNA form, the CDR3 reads TGTGCCAGCAGCTTATCTTGGGACAGGGGTTCCTACGAGCAGTACTTC.

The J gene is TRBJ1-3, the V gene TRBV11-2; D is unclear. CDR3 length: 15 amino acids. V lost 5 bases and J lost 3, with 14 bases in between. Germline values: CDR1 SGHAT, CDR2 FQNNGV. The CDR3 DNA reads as TGTGCCAGCAGCAGCGGCAGAGAAAATGGAAACACCATATATTTT. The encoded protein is CASSSGRENGNTIYF.

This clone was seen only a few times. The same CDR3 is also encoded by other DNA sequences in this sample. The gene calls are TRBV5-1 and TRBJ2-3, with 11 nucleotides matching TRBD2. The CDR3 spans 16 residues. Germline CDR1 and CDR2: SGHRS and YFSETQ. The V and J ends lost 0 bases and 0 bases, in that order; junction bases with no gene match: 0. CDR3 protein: CASSLGTSGSTDTQYF. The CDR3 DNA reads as TGCGCCAGCAGCTTGGGGACTAGCGGGAGCACAGATACGCAGTATTTT.

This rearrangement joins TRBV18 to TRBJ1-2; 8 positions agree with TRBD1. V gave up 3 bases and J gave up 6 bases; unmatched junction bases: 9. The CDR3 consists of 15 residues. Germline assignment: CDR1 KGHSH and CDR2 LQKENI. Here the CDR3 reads CASSPFEDRGHGYTF. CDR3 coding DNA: TGTGCCAGCTCACCCTTCGAAGACAGGGGTCATGGCTACACCTTC.

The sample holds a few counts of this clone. The CDR3 reads CASSQTDRETQYF. In DNA, the CDR3 is TGTGCCAGCAGCCAAACGGACAGAGAGACCCAGTACTTC. This chain joins TRBV4-2 and TRBJ2-5, with D tentatively TRBD1 (6 bases). The CDR3 sequence is 13 residues long. Germline V lookup: CDR1 LGHNA, CDR2 YNFKEQ. Trimming took 2 bases from V and 4 from J, leaving 8 bases between them.

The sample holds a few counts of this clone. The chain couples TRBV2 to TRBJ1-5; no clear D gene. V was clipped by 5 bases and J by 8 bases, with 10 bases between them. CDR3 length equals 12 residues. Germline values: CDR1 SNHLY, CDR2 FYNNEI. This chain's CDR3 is CASSLGEEPQHF. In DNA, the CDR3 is TGTGCCAGCAGTCTCGGTGAGGAGCCCCAGCATTTT.